This T cell receptor (beta chain) stems from a study of blood T cell repertoires in COVID-19. Overall study: Sample material is recorded as cDNA or gDNA derived from T cells, B-cell-depleted T cells, or PBMCs.

Libraries were prepared by immunoSEQ multiplex PCR; TCRdb keeps only in-frame clonotypes and omits some of them. This sample carries 200,000 to 300,000 clones, around 86% of them seen once, and the ten largest clones take roughly 3.5%. The TCR comes from a woman aged 40 to 55 with acute COVID-19. The sample taken for sequencing was PBMCs or T cells enriched from blood (not recorded which).

The CDR3 region has the DNA TGTGCCAGCAGTGAAGCGGGCGGGGACTTCAAGTTCTTC. As protein: CASSEAGGDFKFF. The chain has TRBV6-1 and TRBJ2-1; tentative D call: TRBD2 (6 bases). V lost 0 bases, J lost 14 bases, and 14 bases lay in between. The CDR3 has 13 residues. Germline V gene sequence: CDR1 MNHNS, CDR2 SASEGT.